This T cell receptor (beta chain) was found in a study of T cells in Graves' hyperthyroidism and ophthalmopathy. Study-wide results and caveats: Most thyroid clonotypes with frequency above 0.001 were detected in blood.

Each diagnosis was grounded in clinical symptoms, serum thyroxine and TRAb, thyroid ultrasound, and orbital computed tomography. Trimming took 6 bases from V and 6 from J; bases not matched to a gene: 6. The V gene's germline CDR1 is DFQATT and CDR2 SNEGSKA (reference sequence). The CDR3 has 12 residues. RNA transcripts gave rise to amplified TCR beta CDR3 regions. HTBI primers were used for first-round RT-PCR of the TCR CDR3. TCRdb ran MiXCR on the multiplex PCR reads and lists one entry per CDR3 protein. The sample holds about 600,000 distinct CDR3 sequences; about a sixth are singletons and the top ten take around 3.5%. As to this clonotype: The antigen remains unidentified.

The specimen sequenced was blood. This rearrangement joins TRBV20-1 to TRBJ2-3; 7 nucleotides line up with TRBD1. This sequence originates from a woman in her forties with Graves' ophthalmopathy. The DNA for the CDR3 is TGCAGTGCGGAAACAGGGGCGGATACGCAGTATTTT. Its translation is CSAETGADTQYF.